The next 9 T cell receptor beta chains were all read from a single sample in a study of graft-versus-host responses after intestinal transplantation. These TCRs' antigens remain unknown. Profiled with immunoSEQ multiplex PCR; TCRdb holds only in-frame clones, not every one. This sample yields about 130,000 clones, of which over 85% are seen a single time; roughly 0.17% belongs to the top ten. Specimen: unstimulated CD4+ T cells sorted from spleen or lymph node cells, collected before intestinal transplant. The receptors were gathered from a human donor who received an intestinal transplant.

The rearrangement uses TRBV14 and TRBJ2-5; a weak D match, TRBD2 (6 bases). V was cut by 5 bases and J by 2 bases, with 24 bases left in between. The V gene's germline CDR1 is SGHDN and CDR2 FVKESK. The CDR3 is 18 residues long. The CDR3 coding sequence is TGTGCCAGCAGCAACAACAGAGACGGGACTTTAACTCAAGAGACCCAGTACTTC. As protein: CASSNNRDGTLTQETQYF.

The V and J genes are TRBV6-1 and TRBJ1-4; TRBD1 matches 10 bases. The germline CDR1 and CDR2 sequences are MNHNS and SASEGT. With V trimmed by 2 bases and J by 8 bases, 5 bases remained unmatched. CDR3 length equals 15 residues. The CDR3 here is CASSEIGTGVEKLFF. The CDR3 bases are TGTGCCAGCAGTGAAATCGGGACAGGGGTCGAAAAACTGTTTTTT.

The chain combines TRBV6-1 with TRBJ1-6; D is possibly TRBD1 (5 bases). The CDR3 loop spans 14 amino acids. The ends were cut back, 8 bases at V and 10 bases at J, with 18 bases in the middle. The germline V gene encodes CDR1 MNHNS and CDR2 SASEGT. Written as DNA, the CDR3 is TGTGCCAGCGAACAGGAGGGAGGAGTCTCACCCCTCCACTTT. Encoded protein: CASEQEGGVSPLHF.

Remarks on this clone: The identical CDR3 is also encoded by other nucleotide sequences in the sample. The V gene is TRBV5-1, the J gene TRBJ2-2, with TRBD2 identical over 7 bases. Per the germline V gene, CDR1 is SGHRS and CDR2 is YFSETQ. This CDR3 is 13 amino acids long. Losses at the gene ends were 5 bases for V and 5 bases for J; bases not matched to a gene: 3. In nucleotides, the CDR3 is TGCGCCAGCAGTCTAGCGGAAACCGGGGAGCTGTTTTTT. It is translated as CASSLAETGELFF.

The chain has TRBV6-1 and TRBJ1-1; a possible D gene is TRBD1 (5 bases). The CDR3 covers 14 residues. The germline CDR1 and CDR2 sequences are MNHNS and SASEGT. The germline V and J ends were trimmed by 1 base and 11 bases, with 17 bases remaining between them. The CDR3 region is CASSEEGRGVVAFF. In DNA form, the CDR3 reads TGTGCCAGCAGTGAAGAAGGGAGGGGCGTGGTTGCTTTCTTT.

CDR3 protein: CASSLRLARETQYF. The DNA for the CDR3 is TGTGCCAGCAGCTTGAGACTAGCGAGGGAGACCCAGTACTTC. The chain joins TRBV5-6 to TRBJ2-5, with 8 bases lining up with TRBD2. The CDR3 is 14 amino acids. Germline V gene sequence: CDR1 SGHDT, CDR2 YYEEEE. V dropped 1 base and J dropped 5; count of bases not matched to a gene: 4.

This chain connects TRBV15 to TRBJ2-3; D is undetermined. V lost 3 bases and J 2 bases, leaving 9 bases between the germline ends. The CDR3 loop spans 14 amino acids. CDR1 is LNHNV and CDR2 is YYDKDF in the germline V gene (reference sequence). The CDR3 nucleotides read TGTGCCACCAGCAGCCGGACCTTCACAGATACGCAGTATTTT. Encoded protein: CATSSRTFTDTQYF.

The chain links TRBV19 to TRBJ2-3; 8 bases are shared with TRBD2. The CDR3 extends over 17 amino acids. In germline, CDR1 is LNHDA, CDR2 SQIVND (reference sequence). Trimming at V came to 4 bases and at J to 4 bases, leaving 13 bases not matched to a gene. The CDR3 bases are TGTGCCAGTAGTAAATCAGCGGGGGCCATACAGTCAGATACGCAGTATTTT. Amino acids: CASSKSAGAIQSDTQYF.

The chain recombines TRBV6-5 with TRBJ2-1; 12 positions match TRBD2. CDR1 is MNHEY, CDR2 SVGAGI, per germline. Germline trimming cut 5 bases from V and 5 bases from J; bases unmatched to any gene: 4. There are 15 residues in the CDR3. The CDR3 protein is CASSPGLAGHNEQFF. The DNA of the CDR3 is TGTGCCAGCAGTCCCGGACTAGCGGGGCACAATGAGCAGTTCTTC.